This T cell receptor (beta chain) was captured in a study of PD-L1 blockade in urothelial cancer. Background on the study: Blood analysis took place 3 weeks (second dose) and 6 weeks after treatment start. Findings and caveats of the study: At the 3-week point, tumor-associated blood clones expanded more in durable-benefit patients.

Some clones are missing from TCRdb's copy, which holds only in-frame ones; the method was immunoSEQ multiplex PCR. The sample carries about 87,000 clones, 80% to 85% recorded once. The time point denotes: pretreatment peripheral blood. The germline CDR1 and CDR2 sequences are SQVTM and ANQGSEA. The J segment lost 2 bases and the V segment lost 6 bases, leaving 2 bases of the junction unmatched. The CDR3 has 14 residues. Turning to this clone: The antigen is unknown.

This sample comprised PBMCs, obtained around atezolizumab (anti-PD-L1) treatment. This clonotype originated in a man between 60 and 75 years old with urothelial cancer. The chain has TRBV29-1 and TRBJ2-7; 15 bases are shared with TRBD2. The CDR3 region is CSVGLAGGTYEQYF. Here the CDR3 DNA reads TGCAGCGTGGGACTAGCGGGAGGAACCTACGAGCAGTACTTC.